These T cell receptor beta chains were read from a single sample in a study of long-term antiretroviral therapy in people with HIV. Repertoires were generated with immunoSEQ multiplex PCR, while TCRdb's copy carries only in-frame clones and drops some. The sample contains about 35,000 clones, 94% of which appear only once. This material consisted of unsorted PBMCs, taken 4.1 years after starting antiretroviral therapy. The receptors derive from a woman aged 45-65 years with HIV. Both conserved end residues are part of each CDR3. The order of the fields is clone size, J gene, V gene, CDR3 protein. Size is stated for part of the rows, as once, few or many counts, or as a class when the clone is expanded.

clone size: NA; J gene: TRBJ2-1; V gene: TRBV5-4; CDR3 protein: CASSLGGQGGNEQFF
clone size: NA; J gene: TRBJ2-1; V gene: TRBV6-5; CDR3 protein: CASSQTAGGFNEQFF
clone size: NA; J gene: TRBJ2-1; V gene: TRBV11-3; CDR3 protein: CASSFDNRYNEQFF
clone size: once; J gene: TRBJ2-7; V gene: TRBV6-1; CDR3 protein: CASSPGGAIYEQYF
clone size: NA; J gene: TRBJ2-7; V gene: TRBV29-1; CDR3 protein: CSVEEGRGLYEQYF
clone size: NA; J gene: TRBJ2-2; V gene: TRBV19; CDR3 protein: CASRVSGRGELFF
clone size: NA; J gene: TRBJ2-3; V gene: TRBV11-2; CDR3 protein: CASSSRSWVSTDTQYF
clone size: NA; J gene: TRBJ1-3; V gene: TRBV7-2; CDR3 protein: CASSSAPGPSGNTIYF
clone size: NA; J gene: TRBJ2-3; V gene: TRBV29-1; CDR3 protein: CSVAQDFTQYF
clone size: NA; J gene: TRBJ2-3; V gene: TRBV7-8; CDR3 protein: CASSSGVGTQYF
clone size: NA; J gene: TRBJ2-5; V gene: TRBV30; CDR3 protein: CAWSVTGWETQYF
clone size: NA; J gene: TRBJ2-7; V gene: TRBV5-1; CDR3 protein: CASSLAQGVYEQYF
clone size: NA; J gene: TRBJ1-5; V gene: TRBV2; CDR3 protein: CASRTDVSNQPQHF
clone size: NA; J gene: TRBJ1-2; V gene: TRBV29-1; CDR3 protein: CSVDSKGQGSYGYTF
clone size: NA; J gene: TRBJ2-5; V gene: TRBV7-3; CDR3 protein: CASSLLGGTSETQYF
clone size: NA; J gene: TRBJ1-2; V gene: TRBV5-1; CDR3 protein: CASSSGGVGYTF
clone size: NA; J gene: TRBJ1-2; V gene: TRBV11-2; CDR3 protein: CASTPRTNYGYTF
clone size: once; J gene: TRBJ1-2; V gene: TRBV6-6; CDR3 protein: CAATGTGGGGYTF
clone size: once; J gene: TRBJ1-1; V gene: TRBV5-5; CDR3 protein: CASSLPNRPGGYTEAFF
clone size: NA; J gene: TRBJ2-7; V gene: TRBV7-9; CDR3 protein: CASSLGRSTYEQYF
clone size: few; J gene: TRBJ1-5; V gene: TRBV4-1; CDR3 protein: CASSQGGDQPQHF
clone size: once; J gene: TRBJ2-1; V gene: TRBV9; CDR3 protein: CASSVGLATGNEQFF
clone size: once; J gene: TRBJ1-1; V gene: TRBV6-1; CDR3 protein: CASSGDTEAFF
clone size: once; J gene: TRBJ2-7; V gene: TRBV19; CDR3 protein: CASSSDRGHNEQYF
clone size: once; J gene: TRBJ2-1; V gene: TRBV29-1; CDR3 protein: CSVEETVYNEQFF
clone size: NA; J gene: TRBJ1-5; V gene: TRBV7-9; CDR3 protein: CASSLARQGYSNQPQHF
clone size: NA; J gene: TRBJ1-1; V gene: TRBV11-2; CDR3 protein: CASSFGRNTEAFF
clone size: NA; J gene: TRBJ1-2; V gene: TRBV5-1; CDR3 protein: CASSLEFQGYGYTF
clone size: NA; J gene: TRBJ1-1; V gene: TRBV2; CDR3 protein: CASSELVRDTEAFF
clone size: NA; J gene: TRBJ1-2; V gene: TRBV4-1; CDR3 protein: CASSQDLTGSYWGYTF
clone size: NA; J gene: TRBJ1-1; V gene: TRBV4-1; CDR3 protein: CASSQEGGNTEAFF
clone size: NA; J gene: TRBJ2-7; V gene: TRBV7-8; CDR3 protein: CASSPSVSRYEQYF
clone size: NA; J gene: TRBJ1-6; V gene: TRBV19; CDR3 protein: CASGGGWYSPLHF
clone size: NA; J gene: TRBJ2-3; V gene: TRBV6-5; CDR3 protein: CASSYSGGLPRDTQYF
clone size: NA; J gene: TRBJ1-1; V gene: TRBV30; CDR3 protein: CACRGLLNTEAFF
clone size: NA; J gene: TRBJ1-5; V gene: TRBV27; CDR3 protein: CASSSTARGRNQPQHF
clone size: NA; J gene: TRBJ2-7; V gene: TRBV12-5; CDR3 protein: CASGSWDRAISEQYF
clone size: NA; J gene: TRBJ1-1; V gene: TRBV6-5; CDR3 protein: CASTPVGEITEAFF
clone size: once; J gene: TRBJ1-2; V gene: TRBV6-5; CDR3 protein: CASSYSSNRNYGYTF
clone size: NA; J gene: TRBJ2-5; V gene: TRBV7-9; CDR3 protein: CASSLNEETQYF
clone size: NA; J gene: TRBJ2-3; V gene: TRBV7-9; CDR3 protein: CASSILAGETDTQYF
clone size: NA; J gene: TRBJ1-1; V gene: TRBV5-1; CDR3 protein: CASSNSVGGSTEAFF
clone size: NA; J gene: TRBJ2-2; V gene: TRBV2; CDR3 protein: CASSEYEGGTGELFF
clone size: NA; J gene: TRBJ1-1; V gene: TRBV12-5; CDR3 protein: CASGLVKNTEAFF
clone size: once; J gene: TRBJ1-1; V gene: TRBV28; CDR3 protein: CASTGTGDTEAFF
clone size: once; J gene: TRBJ1-1; V gene: TRBV29-1; CDR3 protein: CSVGPMGAEAFF
clone size: NA; J gene: TRBJ2-7; V gene: TRBV5-4; CDR3 protein: CASSGGGSYEQYF
clone size: NA; J gene: TRBJ2-1; V gene: TRBV7-2; CDR3 protein: CASSFTGTVSSNEQFF
clone size: NA; J gene: TRBJ2-1; V gene: TRBV6-5; CDR3 protein: CASRANRGFDEQFF
clone size: once; J gene: TRBJ1-1; V gene: TRBV13; CDR3 protein: CASSEGMMNTEAFF
clone size: NA; J gene: TRBJ2-5; V gene: TRBV2; CDR3 protein: CASSDDSQETQYF
clone size: NA; J gene: TRBJ2-5; V gene: TRBV30; CDR3 protein: CAWSVLPWEETQYF
clone size: NA; J gene: TRBJ1-1; V gene: TRBV6-6; CDR3 protein: CASSYSGRGAEAFF
clone size: NA; J gene: TRBJ1-5; V gene: TRBV6-6; CDR3 protein: CASSYGRPGGQPQHF
clone size: NA; J gene: TRBJ1-3; V gene: TRBV4-1; CDR3 protein: CASSQLGTLVNTIYF